Presented here are 23 T cell receptor beta chains from one specimen sequenced in a study of blood T cell repertoires in COVID-19. Repertoires were generated with immunoSEQ multiplex PCR, while TCRdb's copy carries only in-frame clones and drops some. The data show approximately 58,000 clones, more than 75% seen once. The sample was peripheral blood. These receptors all stem from a man in his forties or fifties with active COVID-19.

The J gene is TRBJ2-1, the V gene TRBV20-1; TRBD2 agrees at 7 bases. J was trimmed by 4 bases and V by 3 bases; bases with no gene match: 6. CDR3 length: 14 residues. Germline V CDR1 and CDR2: DFQATT, SNEGSKA (reference sequence). CDR3 residues: CSASAGGGYNEQFF. The CDR3 nucleotides read TGCAGTGCTAGTGCGGGCGGGGGTTACAATGAGCAGTTCTTC.

The V gene is TRBV6-1, the J gene TRBJ2-2; 8 bases map to TRBD2. The junction had 5 bases not matched to a gene; V was cut back by 2 bases and J by 6 bases. Germline CDR1 and CDR2: MNHNS and SASEGT. The CDR3 totals 15 residues. In DNA, the CDR3 is TGTGCCAGCAGTGAATTCGCGGGAGGTCCCGGGGAGCTGTTTTTT. Its protein product is CASSEFAGGPGELFF.

The V gene is TRBV5-1, the J gene TRBJ1-6, with a weak D call TRBD1 (5 bases). This CDR3 is 14 amino acids long. Germline values: CDR1 SGHRS, CDR2 YFSETQ. V was clipped by 4 bases and J by 7 bases, with 12 bases between them. CDR3 DNA: TGCGCCAGCAGCCGGGGGGTAGAGAATTCACCCCTCCACTTT. This sequence encodes CASSRGVENSPLHF.

The J gene is TRBJ2-7, the V gene TRBV5-1, with TRBD1 identical over 7 bases. The germline V gene encodes CDR1 SGHRS and CDR2 YFSETQ. The J segment lost 3 bases and the V segment lost 1 base, leaving 16 bases of the junction unmatched. The CDR3 loop spans 18 amino acids. The CDR3 coding sequence is TGCGCCAGCAGCTTGCCGAGAAACTTACAGGGGAACCTCTACGAGCAGTACTTC. This encodes CASSLPRNLQGNLYEQYF.

The chain combines TRBV29-1 with TRBJ1-2; 7 nucleotides match TRBD1. The V and J ends lost 6 bases and 3 bases, in that order; junction bases with no gene match: 7. The CDR3 consists of 13 residues. Germline V lookup: CDR1 SQVTM, CDR2 ANQGSEA. DNA for the CDR3: TGCAGCGTGACAGGGATCTTGGACTATGGCTACACCTTC. It encodes CSVTGILDYGYTF.

V usage is TRBV10-1 and J usage is TRBJ2-5; D gene uncertain. Trimming stripped 5 bases from V and 4 bases from J, with 11 bases between. The CDR3 contains 13 residues. The V gene's germline CDR1 is WNHNN and CDR2 SYGVQD (reference sequence). The CDR3 sequence is CASSIRVGETQYF. The CDR3 region has the DNA TGCGCCAGCAGTATCCGGGTTGGAGAGACCCAGTACTTC.

This sequence joins TRBV28 and TRBJ2-1; tentatively, D is TRBD1 (6 bases). The ends were cut back, 3 bases at V and 3 bases at J, with 12 bases in the middle. In germline, CDR1 is MDHEN, CDR2 SYDVKM. This CDR3 region has 15 residues. CDR3 in amino acids: CASSFQGQVYNEQFF. In DNA, the CDR3 is TGTGCCAGCAGTTTTCAGGGACAAGTCTACAATGAGCAGTTCTTC.

The chain combines TRBV2 with TRBJ2-5, with 8 nucleotides matching TRBD2. V dropped 2 bases and J dropped 3; count of bases not matched to a gene: 5. The CDR3 is 15 amino acids. Germline V gene data show CDR1 as SNHLY and CDR2 as FYNNEI. The CDR3 DNA is TGTGCCAGCAGTGAAAGGACTAGCTGGAAAGAGACCCAGTACTTC. Amino acid sequence: CASSERTSWKETQYF.

J is TRBJ1-3 and V is TRBV29-1; D uncertain. From germline, CDR1 is SQVTM and CDR2 ANQGSEA. The CDR3 extends over 13 amino acids. V was trimmed by 6 bases and J by 0 bases, leaving 9 bases between them. The CDR3 loop reads CSVQDYSGNTIYF. In DNA, the CDR3 is TGCAGCGTGCAGGATTACTCTGGAAACACCATATATTTT. Drawing the rest from reference TRBV29-1 and TRBJ1-3, the complete variable domain is SAVISQKPSRDICQRGTSLTIQCQVDSQVTMMFWYRQQPGQSLTLIATANQGSEATYESGFVIDKFPISRPNLTFSTLTVSNMSPEDSSIYLCSVQDYSGNTIYFGEGSWLTVV.

V is TRBV27 and J is TRBJ2-6, with 8 bases aligning to TRBD1. CDR1 is MNHEY and CDR2 is SMNVEV in the germline V gene (reference sequence). The V segment lost 6 bases and the J segment 2 bases; nucleotides outside the gene matches: 15. The CDR3 extends over 19 amino acids. Here the CDR3 DNA reads TGTGCCAGCAGCCGGCCTCTGGGACAGGTTGGCCCTGGGGCCAACGTCCTGACTTTC. Protein sequence: CASSRPLGQVGPGANVLTF. The complete variable domain, with remaining parts taken from reference TRBV27 and TRBJ2-6, reads EAQVTQNPRYLITVTGKKLTVTCSQNMNHEYMSWYRQDPGLGLRQIYYSMNVEVTDKGDVPEGYKVSRKEKRNFPLILESPSPNQTSLYFCASSRPLGQVGPGANVLTFGAGSRLTVL.

This clone was seen more than once but under ten times. V gene TRBV5-4 combines with J gene TRBJ2-7; 13 nucleotides agree with TRBD2. Trimming cost V 5 bases and J 5 bases; bases outside gene matches: 7. Germline values: CDR1 SGHNT, CDR2 YYREEE (reference sequence). The CDR3 spans 15 residues. The CDR3, as DNA: TGTGCCAGCAGGTCGCCGGGACTAGCGGGAAACGAGCAGTACTTC. Translating gives CASRSPGLAGNEQYF.

The chain has TRBV7-2 and TRBJ2-2; possibly TRBD2 for D (5 bases). This CDR3 spans 15 amino acids. In germline, CDR1 is SGHTA, CDR2 FQGNSA. The V end was cut by 1 base, the J end by 4 bases, with 10 bases between. Written as DNA, the CDR3 is TGTGCCAGCAGCTTAGGTTTCGGGGTCACCGGGGAGCTGTTTTTT. It specifies CASSLGFGVTGELFF.

The genes are TRBV12-3 or TRBV12-4 and TRBJ1-2; D is possibly TRBD1 (6 bases). The CDR3 loop spans 13 amino acids. V lost 4 bases, J lost 2 bases, and 8 bases lay in between. The CDR3 protein is CASSSGGNYGYTF. As DNA, the CDR3 is TGTGCCAGCAGTTCGGGGGGCAACTATGGCTACACCTTC.

The gene calls are TRBV6-6 and TRBJ2-2; D is perhaps TRBD1 (6 bases). The CDR3 contains 14 residues. Germline lookup yields CDR1 MNHNY and CDR2 SVGAGI (reference sequence). V was shortened by 7 bases and J by 1 base, with 10 bases between the two germline ends. Here the CDR3 reads CASIPGQNTGELFF. The CDR3, as DNA: TGTGCCAGCATTCCGGGACAGAACACCGGGGAGCTGTTTTTT.

The rearrangement joins TRBV7-2 to TRBJ1-5; 8 bases agree with TRBD1. The V and J ends lost 2 bases and 7 bases, in that order; junction bases with no gene match: 7. Looked up from germline, CDR1 is SGHTA and CDR2 is FQGNSA. This CDR3 has 15 amino acids. CDR3 sequence reads: CASSLSRGREQPQHF. DNA of the CDR3: TGTGCCAGCAGCTTAAGCAGGGGGCGAGAACAGCCCCAGCATTTT.

This sequence joins TRBV5-1 and TRBJ2-1; possible D gene TRBD2, 6 bases. The CDR3 has 15 residues. Trimming stripped 4 bases from V and 4 bases from J, with 15 bases between. Per germline, CDR1 SGHRS and CDR2 YFSETQ. The CDR3 spells CASSPGTLIYNEQFF. CDR3 nucleotides: TGCGCCAGCAGCCCCGGGACTCTTATATACAATGAGCAGTTCTTC.

The genes are TRBV27 and TRBJ2-7, with D maybe TRBD2 (5 bases). CDR1 is MNHEY and CDR2 is SMNVEV in the germline V gene (reference sequence). This CDR3 spans 15 amino acids. The germline V and J ends were trimmed by 7 bases and 6 bases, with 22 bases remaining between them. Here the CDR3 reads CASTPRGQTSSEQYF. For the CDR3, the DNA is TGTGCCAGCACTCCCCGGGGTCAAACGAGTAGCGAGCAGTACTTC.

The chain employs TRBV7-2 and TRBJ1-1, with a possible D match to TRBD1 (5 bases). Trimming pared 4 bases from V and 8 bases from J, leaving 20 bases between. Germline V CDR1 and CDR2: SGHTA, FQGNSA. This CDR3 region has 15 residues. The CDR3 is CASSWDSRGGAEAFF. In DNA form, the CDR3 reads TGTGCCAGCAGCTGGGACTCGAGGGGAGGGGCCGAAGCTTTCTTT.

The chain recombines TRBV10-3 with TRBJ2-2; perhaps TRBD1 as D (7 bases). The germline V gene has CDR1 ENHRY and CDR2 SYGVKD. V gave up 2 bases and J gave up 4 bases, with 14 bases separating them. The CDR3 is 16 residues long. Here the CDR3 DNA reads TGTGCCATCAGTGAGGTGCGGGGACAGCCCACCGGGGAGCTGTTTTTT. Translation gives CAISEVRGQPTGELFF.

The chain carries TRBV24-1 and TRBJ1-2; perhaps TRBD1 as D (5 bases). V shed 5 bases and J shed 10 bases, with 22 bases lying between them. In germline, CDR1 is KGHDR, CDR2 SFDVKD. The CDR3 loop spans 15 amino acids. In DNA, the CDR3 is TGTGCCACCAGTGCACCACGGGCAGGGAAAGATTACTACACCTTC. This translates into CATSAPRAGKDYYTF.

The gene calls are TRBV4-1 and TRBJ1-1; 8 bases agree with TRBD1. V was pared by 4 bases and J by 4 bases, with 2 bases of the junction left unmatched. CDR1 and CDR2 from the germline V gene are MGHRA and YSYEKL. CDR3 size: 13 residues. The CDR3 protein is CASSRTGGTEAFF. The CDR3 DNA follows: TGCGCCAGCAGCCGAACAGGGGGCACTGAAGCTTTCTTT.

This chain connects TRBV18 to TRBJ1-5; TRBD1 matches at 7 bases. Germline lookup yields CDR1 KGHSH and CDR2 LQKENI. This CDR3 is 15 amino acids long. Trimming took 6 bases from V and 5 from J; bases not matched to a gene: 10. CDR3 residues: CASSLGTDKDQPQHF. CDR3 in DNA: TGTGCCAGCTCCCTCGGGACAGATAAGGATCAGCCCCAGCATTTT.

V usage is TRBV5-1 and J usage is TRBJ1-3; no firm D call. The ends were cut back, 3 bases at V and 0 bases at J, with 10 bases in the middle. This CDR3 is built from 15 residues. CDR1 is SGHRS and CDR2 is YFSETQ in the germline V gene. The CDR3 nucleotides are TGCGCCAGCAGCTCCTTGGCAGGCTCTGGAAACACCATATATTTT. Translation gives CASSSLAGSGNTIYF.